These 25 T cell receptor beta chains originate from one sample sequenced in a study of cytomegalovirus exposure and HLA in healthy donors. Primers for the PCR totalled 60 Vbeta and 13 Jbeta. Method: immunoSEQ multiplex PCR; TCRdb's copy keeps in-frame clones and lacks some. The repertoire holds 150,000 to 200,000 clones, with 75% to 80% as singletons. Sequencing used PBMCs. The receptors come from a woman in her 30s in good health and CMV-seropositive.

The V call is TRBV5-1, the J call TRBJ1-4; 11 bases are shared with TRBD1. The V gene end was trimmed by 5 bases and the J gene end by 2 bases; junction bases not matched to a gene: 8. Germline V CDR1 and CDR2: SGHRS, YFSETQ. This CDR3 has 17 amino acids. The CDR3, as DNA: TGCGCCAGCAGACTGGGACAGGGGGGGATTACTAATGAAAAACTGTTTTTT. As protein: CASRLGQGGITNEKLFF.

This rearrangement joins TRBV27 to TRBJ1-1; perhaps TRBD1 as D (5 bases). The length of the CDR3 is 15 residues. The germline gives CDR1 MNHEY, CDR2 SMNVEV (reference sequence). Trimming pared 6 bases from V and 0 bases from J, leaving 14 bases between. CDR3 loop: CASRDSPPLNTEAFF. The DNA for the CDR3 is TGTGCCAGCAGAGACAGCCCACCCTTGAACACTGAAGCTTTCTTT.

CDR3 nucleotide sequence: TGCGCCAGCAGCCCCACCCCCAATACTAGAGCCGAGCAGTACTTC. Its protein is CASSPTPNTRAEQYF. The gene calls are TRBV4-1 and TRBJ2-7; D may be TRBD2 (5 bases). Germline values: CDR1 MGHRA, CDR2 YSYEKL. The ends were cut back, 4 bases at V and 6 bases at J, with 19 bases in the middle. The CDR3 totals 15 residues.

The V gene is TRBV4-2, the J gene TRBJ1-3; TRBD1 might be the D (5 bases). The CDR3 runs to 17 residues. Between the trimmed V and J ends, which lost 4 bases and 0 bases, there was a span of 16 bases. Germline V CDR1 and CDR2: LGHNA, YNFKEQ. CDR3 bases: TGTGCCAGCAGCCCTCGCCAGGGAGGCCACTCTGGAAACACCATATATTTT. Residues: CASSPRQGGHSGNTIYF.

J is TRBJ1-4 and V is TRBV6-1; D is uncertain. Per the germline V gene, CDR1 is MNHNS and CDR2 is SASEGT. Trimming shortened V by 4 bases and J by 7 bases, and 16 bases separated the two germline ends. CDR3 length: 15 amino acids. The CDR3 is CASSVRPSSGEKLFF. The DNA for the CDR3 is TGTGCCAGCAGTGTCCGACCCTCGTCGGGTGAAAAACTGTTTTTT.

The chain employs TRBV5-4 and TRBJ2-5; 7 bases map to TRBD2. Germline values: CDR1 SGHNT, CDR2 YYREEE (reference sequence). This CDR3 has 17 residues. V lost 4 bases and J lost 2; bases outside the gene matches: 14. The DNA for the CDR3 is TGTGCCAGCAGCCCCTGGGCGGGGGTTAGGGGTCAAGAGACCCAGTACTTC. Amino acid sequence: CASSPWAGVRGQETQYF.

This clone came up once. The chain has TRBV6-6 and TRBJ1-6, with D unresolved. Germline CDR1 is MNHNY and CDR2 is SVGAGI (reference sequence). The ends were cut back, 2 bases at V and 7 bases at J, with 9 bases in the middle. The CDR3 loop spans 14 amino acids. CDR3 nucleotide sequence: TGTGCCAGCAGTTACGCTGGCATGAATTCACCCCTCCACTTT. Protein sequence: CASSYAGMNSPLHF.

The V and J genes are TRBV4-1 and TRBJ2-7; tentatively, D is TRBD1 (6 bases). This CDR3 has 15 amino acids. Germline loops: CDR1 MGHRA, CDR2 YSYEKL. Deletions cut 1 base from V and 2 bases from J, with 12 bases between. This chain's CDR3 is CASSQVQGVTYEQYF. Here the CDR3 DNA reads TGCGCCAGCAGCCAAGTACAGGGAGTCACCTACGAGCAGTACTTC.

V and J are TRBV2 and TRBJ2-7; D gene ambiguous. Germline-derived CDR1 and CDR2 are SNHLY and FYNNEI. V was cut by 4 bases and J by 4 bases, with 14 bases left in between. CDR3 length equals 14 residues. The DNA of the CDR3 is TGTGCCAGCAGTGCTGGCCTAGAAAGTTACGAGCAGTACTTC. This gives the protein CASSAGLESYEQYF.

This clone appeared a single time. This chain uses TRBV29-1 with TRBJ2-7; 10 bases are a match to TRBD1. The CDR3 sequence is 14 residues long. The germline V gene encodes CDR1 SQVTM and CDR2 ANQGSEA. V shed 0 bases and J 4 bases; nucleotides not matched to a gene: 3. CDR3 bases: TGCAGCGTTGAAGATGGACAGGGGGGATACGAGCAGTACTTC. It yields the protein CSVEDGQGGYEQYF.

The genes are TRBV7-8 and TRBJ2-7; 7 positions agree with TRBD1. The germline gives CDR1 SGHVS, CDR2 FQNEAQ. V lost 2 bases and J lost 2; bases outside the gene matches: 9. The CDR3 totals 16 residues. CDR3 sequence: CASSLRGLGSAYEQYF. The CDR3 nucleotides read TGTGCCAGCAGCTTAAGGGGGCTAGGGAGCGCCTACGAGCAGTACTTC.

The chain couples TRBV30 to TRBJ2-3; D remains ambiguous. Germline CDR1 GTSNPN, CDR2 SVGIG (reference sequence). This CDR3 has 12 amino acids. The CDR3 loop reads CAFSRWADTQYF. CDR3 DNA sequence: TGTGCTTTTTCGCGGTGGGCAGATACGCAGTATTTT.

CDR3 sequence: CASSGGQGYSGNTIYF. In DNA form, the CDR3 reads TGTGCCAGCAGTGGGGGACAGGGTTACTCTGGAAACACCATATATTTT. The V gene is TRBV6-1, the J gene TRBJ1-3; TRBD1 agrees at 9 bases. V was pared by 4 bases and J by 0 bases, with 4 bases of the junction left unmatched. The length of the CDR3 is 16 residues. CDR1 MNHNS and CDR2 SASEGT come from the germline V gene.

The chain links TRBV4-1 to TRBJ1-5, with D perhaps TRBD1 (6 bases). CDR1 MGHRA and CDR2 YSYEKL come from the germline V gene. The CDR3 is made up of 13 amino acids. Deletions cut 6 bases from V and 4 bases from J, with 10 bases between. The DNA of the CDR3 is TGCGCCAGCAGTGAACAGGGTAATCAGCCCCAGCATTTT. Translated, it gives CASSEQGNQPQHF.

This chain connects TRBV7-9 to TRBJ2-3; 11 nucleotides agree with TRBD2. The CDR3 contains 15 residues. Germline V gives CDR1 SEHNR, CDR2 FQNEAQ (reference sequence). The V gene end was trimmed by 4 bases and the J gene end by 3 bases; junction bases not matched to a gene: 3. CDR3 residues: CASSSTSGRTDTQYF. DNA of the CDR3: TGTGCCAGCAGCTCCACTAGCGGGAGAACAGATACGCAGTATTTT.

This sequence joins TRBV29-1 and TRBJ2-7; tentatively, D is TRBD2 (5 bases). The CDR3 has 13 amino acids. Germline values: CDR1 SQVTM, CDR2 ANQGSEA. With 4 bases removed from V and 2 bases from J, the gap between germline ends came to 12 bases. CDR3 bases: TGCAGCGTTGGGCGGGCTGGGCCCTACGAGCAGTACTTC. Translating it yields CSVGRAGPYEQYF.

The J gene is TRBJ2-1, the V gene TRBV11-2; D gene ambiguous. The V end was cut by 3 bases, the J end by 9 bases, with 9 bases between. The germline V gene has CDR1 SGHAT and CDR2 FQNNGV. This CDR3 comprises 12 residues. In DNA, the CDR3 is TGTGCCAGCAGCTTCCGACACGGTGAGCAGTTCTTC. Protein product: CASSFRHGEQFF.

CDR3 sequence (DNA): TGTGCCAGCAGCCAGACCCTAGATCAGCCCCAGCATTTT. Amino acid sequence: CASSQTLDQPQHF. V and J are TRBV6-6 and TRBJ1-5; D gene uncertain. The CDR3 is made up of 13 amino acids. Trimming cost V 6 bases and J 5 bases, with 11 bases left between them. CDR1 is MNHNY, CDR2 SVGAGI, per germline (reference sequence).

This chain uses TRBV7-9 with TRBJ2-7; 7 nucleotides line up with TRBD2. Germline CDR1 and CDR2: SEHNR and FQNEAQ (reference sequence). The CDR3 covers 15 residues. Trimming removed 1 base from V and 0 bases from J; junction bases left unmatched: 3. The CDR3 nucleotides are TGTGCCAGCAGCTTAGATGGCGGGAGCTCCTACGAGCAGTACTTC. Its translation is CASSLDGGSSYEQYF.

The chain is built from TRBV28 and TRBJ2-7, with TRBD2 identical over 7 bases. With V trimmed by 6 bases and J by 4 bases, 6 bases remained unmatched. CDR1 and CDR2 from the germline V gene are MDHEN and SYDVKM. This CDR3 is built from 13 residues. Here the CDR3 reads CASSGSGWYEQYF. Written as DNA, the CDR3 is TGTGCCAGCAGCGGTAGCGGGTGGTACGAGCAGTACTTC. Supplemented by reference TRBV28 and TRBJ2-7, the full variable domain reads DVKVTQSSRYLVKRTGEKVFLECVQDMDHENMFWYRQDPGLGLRLIYFSYDVKMKEKGDIPEGYSVSREKKERFSLILESASTNQTSMYLCASSGSGWYEQYFGPGTRLTVT.

This chain joins TRBV21-1 and TRBJ1-4; the table's D call, TRBD1, has no DNA check behind it. TRBV21-1 is assigned pseudogene status. The CDR3 spans 14 residues. In nucleotides, the CDR3 is TGTGCCAGCAGCATCGGACACTTGTATGAAAAACTGTTTTTT. It is translated as CASSIGHLYEKLFF.

V usage is TRBV29-1 and J usage is TRBJ2-5; TRBD1 agrees at 7 bases. The CDR3 length is 13 residues. V dropped 1 base and J dropped 4; count of bases not matched to a gene: 3. The germline V gene has CDR1 SQVTM and CDR2 ANQGSEA. CDR3 in DNA: TGCAGCGTTGAAGCGACAGGGAGAGAGACCCAGTACTTC. Its translation: CSVEATGRETQYF.

The V call is TRBV5-1, the J call TRBJ2-7, with 9 bases aligning to TRBD1. V shed 0 bases, J shed 4 bases, and the junction held 5 bases outside the gene matches. Germline assignment: CDR1 SGHRS and CDR2 YFSETQ. CDR3 length equals 15 residues. CDR3 nucleotides: TGCGCCAGCAGCTTGGTAAGGGACAGGGCATACGAGCAGTACTTC. Encoded protein: CASSLVRDRAYEQYF.

This chain connects TRBV19 to TRBJ1-1; D unclear. V was trimmed by 4 bases and J by 11 bases, leaving 17 bases between them. Germline V gene data show CDR1 as LNHDA and CDR2 as SQIVND (reference sequence). This CDR3 region has 13 residues. The CDR3 loop is CASSTSRRAGAFF. The DNA for the CDR3 is TGTGCCAGTAGTACTTCAAGGAGGGCGGGTGCTTTCTTT.

This clone was counted a single time. The chain uses TRBV9 and TRBJ2-1; D perhaps matches TRBD1 (5 bases). The germline V gene encodes CDR1 SGDLS and CDR2 YYNGEE. The CDR3 length is 17 residues. V was pared by 7 bases and J by 7 bases, with 27 bases between. The chain's CDR3 is CASSLTPKGAIGNEQFF. In DNA, the CDR3 is TGTGCCAGCTCCTTAACCCCTAAAGGGGCGATCGGGAATGAGCAGTTCTTC.